This T cell receptor (beta chain) stems from a study of shared clonotypes between healthy human individuals. Study results and limitations: The authors sampled blood alone, and tissue repertoires likely differ.

Repertoires were generated with immunoSEQ multiplex PCR, while TCRdb's copy carries only in-frame clones and drops some. The sample includes 490,000 or so clones, 76% of them seen just once. The CDR3 sequence is 15 residues long. The V and J ends lost 1 base and 4 bases respectively, with 13 bases between them. CDR1 MNHNS and CDR2 SASEGT come from the germline V gene. Details on this clone: Its antigen is unknown.

The specimen sequenced was PBMCs. The sequence was obtained from a woman in her thirties or forties in good health. Some clones in this sample may be carry-over from other donors' samples. V is TRBV6-1 and J is TRBJ1-2; D is unclear. The CDR3 DNA follows: TGTGCCAGCAGTGAAGGTCCAGTTTGGAGCTATGGCTACACCTTC. This translates into CASSEGPVWSYGYTF.